The 19 T cell receptor beta chains reported below all come from one sample, sequenced in a study of CD8 T cells in Susac syndrome. Reverse transcription of about 0.45 to 1 ug RNA used random hexamers. TCRdb itself ran the immunoSEQ multiplex PCR reads through MiXCR, one entry per CDR3 protein. The table shows tens of thousands of distinct CDR3 sequences, with roughly 93% occurring only once. Sequenced material: CD8+ T cells from PBMCs. The receptors were sampled from a human donor in good health.

CDR3 protein: CAWSTGLGLETQYF. The CDR3 coding sequence is TGTGCCTGGAGTACGGGACTAGGGTTAGAGACCCAGTACTTC. The genes are TRBV30 and TRBJ2-5; 8 positions match TRBD2. This CDR3 has 14 residues. J lost 4 bases, V lost 2 bases, and 6 bases had no gene match. CDR1 and CDR2 (germline): GTSNPN, SVGIG (reference sequence).

The gene calls are TRBV4-1 and TRBJ2-1, with TRBD1 matching over 8 bases. The V gene end was trimmed by 0 bases and the J gene end by 15 bases; junction bases not matched to a gene: 13. The CDR3 contains 15 residues. In germline, CDR1 is MGHRA, CDR2 YSYEKL. In DNA form, the CDR3 reads TGCGCCAGCAGCCAAGACTTGGCAGGGGGCTCGAGGGGGTTCTTC. Translating gives CASSQDLAGGSRGFF.

The chain has TRBV2 and TRBJ2-1; D perhaps matches TRBD2 (7 bases). CDR3 size: 12 residues. The V and J ends lost 10 bases and 9 bases respectively, with 16 bases between them. Germline lookup yields CDR1 SNHLY and CDR2 FYNNEI. This CDR3 reads CATPGGPSEQFF. For the CDR3, the DNA is TGTGCCACCCCCGGGGGGCCCAGTGAGCAGTTCTTC.

V is TRBV5-6 and J is TRBJ2-7; unclear D gene. The CDR3 is 14 amino acids. The germline CDR1 and CDR2 sequences are SGHDT and YYEEEE. Trimming shortened V by 0 bases and J by 1 base, and 8 bases separated the two germline ends. The CDR3, as DNA: TGTGCCAGCAGCTTGGAAGGGTGGTCCTACGAGCAGTACTTC. Its translation: CASSLEGWSYEQYF.

This chain uses TRBV15 with TRBJ2-1; possibly TRBD2 for D (5 bases). The CDR3 runs to 14 residues. The V end lost 3 bases, the J end lost 1 base, and 7 bases lay between the germline ends. Per the germline V gene, CDR1 is LNHNV and CDR2 is YYDKDF (reference sequence). The CDR3 nucleotides are TGTGCCACCAGCAGGGAGGATTCCTACAATGAGCAGTTCTTC. Its translation is CATSREDSYNEQFF. Full variable domain (remainder filled in from reference TRBV15 and TRBJ2-1): DAMVIQNPRYQVTQFGKPVTLSCSQTLNHNVMYWYQQKSSQAPKLLFHYYDKDFNNEADTPDNFQSRRPNTSFCFLDIRSPGLGDTAMYLCATSREDSYNEQFFGPGTRLTVL.

This clonotype was seen once. The chain joins TRBV12-3 or TRBV12-4 to TRBJ1-5; D is uncertain. This CDR3 contains 12 residues. The germline V and J ends were trimmed by 5 bases and 13 bases, with 15 bases remaining between them. The CDR3 loop reads CASSDRESSQHF. The CDR3 nucleotides are TGTGCCAGCAGTGATAGGGAAAGTTCTCAGCATTTT.

The chain couples TRBV3-1 to TRBJ1-1; D might be TRBD1 (6 bases). Germline CDR1 reads LGHDT; CDR2 reads YNNKEL (reference sequence). This CDR3 contains 14 residues. Trimming stripped 0 bases from V and 4 bases from J, with 9 bases between. The CDR3 nucleotides read TGTGCCAGCAGCCAAGAGATACAGGGCACTGAAGCTTTCTTT. It codes for CASSQEIQGTEAFF.

The chain couples TRBV20-1 to TRBJ2-3; 10 bases agree with TRBD1. The trim removed 6 bases at V and 7 bases at J, leaving 10 bases unmatched. The CDR3 covers 14 residues. Germline CDR1 and CDR2: DFQATT and SNEGSKA (reference sequence). The CDR3 nucleotides read TGCAGTGCCATAAAGACAGGGGGCGGGAATACGCAGTATTTT. It codes for CSAIKTGGGNTQYF.

This chain uses TRBV20-1 with TRBJ1-1, with 11 bases fitting TRBD1. Unmatched junction bases numbered 15, after V lost 7 bases and J lost 8 bases. CDR3 length: 15 amino acids. The germline V gene has CDR1 DFQATT and CDR2 SNEGSKA (reference sequence). CDR3 region: CSVRHRDRGFGEAFF. The CDR3 region has the DNA TGCAGTGTTCGACACCGGGACAGGGGGTTTGGGGAAGCTTTCTTT.

The V gene is TRBV4-1, the J gene TRBJ2-5, with D possibly being TRBD2 (7 bases). V dropped 1 base and J dropped 4 bases, with 13 bases sitting between them. Germline V lookup: CDR1 MGHRA, CDR2 YSYEKL. The CDR3 covers 15 residues. The CDR3 loop is CASSQGGGLGETQYF. CDR3 bases: TGCGCCAGCAGCCAAGGGGGGGGGCTTGGAGAGACCCAGTACTTC.

Comments on this clonotype: The germline gene is not matched at one end of the junction; a read error may be the cause. The chain uses TRBV7-8 and TRBJ1-2; D gene uncertain. The V gene's germline CDR1 is SGHVS and CDR2 FQNEAQ. The CDR3 is 13 amino acids. This chain's CDR3 is CASSLGLPDLTLF. As DNA, the CDR3 is TGTGCCAGCAGCTTAGGACTCCCTGACCTCACCCTCTTC.

The V gene is TRBV29-1, the J gene TRBJ2-1; 7 bases are a match to TRBD1. CDR1 SQVTM and CDR2 ANQGSEA come from the germline V gene. Trimming cost V 0 bases and J 4 bases; bases outside gene matches: 9. The CDR3 spans 16 residues. In DNA, the CDR3 is TGCAGCGTTGAAGATCCCCGACAGGGCGATTACAATGAGCAGTTCTTC. This sequence encodes CSVEDPRQGDYNEQFF.

The sample holds one count of this clonotype. V usage is TRBV5-1 and J usage is TRBJ2-2, with 11 positions matching TRBD1. CDR1 SGHRS and CDR2 YFSETQ come from the germline V gene. With V trimmed by 3 bases and J by 4 bases, 2 bases remained unmatched. The CDR3 covers 15 residues. CDR3 DNA: TGCGCCAGCAGCTACGGGACAGGGGGCACCGGGGAGCTGTTTTTT. This translates into CASSYGTGGTGELFF.

The chain couples TRBV4-1 to TRBJ1-1; TRBD1 matches 7 bases. V was pared by 1 base and J by 0 bases, with 8 bases of the junction left unmatched. The germline gives CDR1 MGHRA, CDR2 YSYEKL. This CDR3 has 17 residues. The CDR3 here is CASSQVRDRVLNTEAFF. The CDR3 DNA follows: TGCGCCAGCAGCCAAGTTCGAGACAGGGTCTTGAACACTGAAGCTTTCTTT.

The chain employs TRBV29-1 and TRBJ1-1; TRBD1 is a possible D gene (5 bases). The CDR3 has 14 residues. The germline gives CDR1 SQVTM, CDR2 ANQGSEA. The V gene lost 4 bases and the J gene lost 10 bases, with 22 bases spanning the gap. CDR3 in DNA: TGCAGCGTTGCGGAGGACTGGGGGGGACCATTAGCTTTCTTT. Its translation: CSVAEDWGGPLAFF. The full variable domain, completed using reference TRBV29-1 and TRBJ1-1, is SAVISQKPSRDICQRGTSLTIQCQVDSQVTMMFWYRQQPGQSLTLIATANQGSEATYESGFVIDKFPISRPNLTFSTLTVSNMSPEDSSIYLCSVAEDWGGPLAFFGQGTRLTVV.

This rearrangement joins TRBV3-1 to TRBJ2-1; the D call may be TRBD1 or TRBD2 (5 bases each). The CDR3 is 15 amino acids. Germline values: CDR1 LGHDT, CDR2 YNNKEL (reference sequence). Trimming cost V 0 bases and J 3 bases, with 9 bases left between them. The CDR3 nucleotides read TGTGCCAGCAGCCAAGAGGGGACCGACTACAATGAGCAGTTCTTC. It specifies CASSQEGTDYNEQFF.

This sequence joins TRBV5-1 and TRBJ2-3; TRBD2 might be the D (5 bases). The CDR3 has 15 amino acids. The germline gives CDR1 SGHRS, CDR2 YFSETQ. V gave up 0 bases and J gave up 4 bases, with 12 bases separating them. In nucleotides, the CDR3 is TGCGCCAGCAGCTTGGAGCTAGCTGCTGCAGATACGCAGTATTTT. Translated, it gives CASSLELAAADTQYF.

The CDR3 loop is CASSSPETGTGELFF. The CDR3, as DNA: TGTGCCAGCAGTTCACCCGAGACAGGCACCGGGGAGCTGTTTTTT. The chain couples TRBV27 to TRBJ2-2; D perhaps matches TRBD1 (6 bases). CDR1 and CDR2 from the germline V gene are MNHEY and SMNVEV (reference sequence). V lost 4 bases to trimming and J lost 4 bases, with 13 bases between them. The CDR3 contains 15 residues.

The rearrangement links TRBV7-9 to TRBJ2-5; D might be TRBD2 (6 bases). The germline V gene encodes CDR1 SEHNR and CDR2 FQNEAQ (reference sequence). The CDR3 totals 15 residues. The ends were cut back, 5 bases at V and 4 bases at J, with 17 bases in the middle. The CDR3 loop is CASSPISGRRETQYF. DNA for the CDR3: TGTGCCAGCAGCCCCATTTCTGGGAGGAGAGAGACCCAGTACTTC.